This record looks at one T cell receptor (beta chain) sequence and its context. The antigen is undetermined. This specimen belongs to a study of cytomegalovirus exposure and HLA in healthy donors. The primer mix had 60 Vbeta and 13 Jbeta primers. Per the original methods: Later, an analysis found about 80 million unique TCR beta chains, and some 10 million of these were shared. Measured with immunoSEQ multiplex PCR; TCRdb has only the in-frame clones, and not every one. The DNA gave D and trimming, while V, J and clone size come from that table. The data show roughly 58,000 clones, 80% seen once. Germline values: CDR1 MNHEY, CDR2 SMNVEV (reference sequence). V shed 6 bases and J 3 bases; nucleotides not matched to a gene: 6. This CDR3 contains 14 residues. General study results and limits: Analyses of presence/absence relied on an assumption of roughly uniform sequencing depth across donors. A reported reduction in N-insertions relative to the approximately 640-donor mean was seen in an Asian-associated ancestry cluster in a later analysis. For cytomegalovirus status, the classifier reportedly gave diagnoses with high specificity and sensitivity.

This TCR was recovered from a woman aged 35 to 49 in good health and CMV-seronegative. This sequence joins TRBV27 and TRBJ1-2; 8 bases are a match to TRBD1. The sample was PBMCs. CDR3 protein: CASRRQGLDYGYTF. The CDR3 DNA reads as TGTGCCAGCAGGAGACAGGGGTTAGACTATGGCTACACCTTC.